Here is one TCR beta chain with its context. Every donor, a Caucasian adult, lived in Nashville, Tennessee. CD4+ cells yielded CD45RA+ naive and CD45RA-negative memory subsets. This CDR3 is 15 amino acids long. V lost 3 bases and J lost 9, with 18 bases in between. CDR1 and CDR2 (germline): SGHVS, FNYEAQ. These data originate in a study of shared clonotypes between healthy human individuals. Produced via immunoSEQ multiplex PCR; TCRdb's table is partial and in-frame only. Among about 2.3 million clones listed, 85% to 95% were seen once. The chain carries TRBV7-6 and TRBJ2-1; the D gene is possibly TRBD1 (5 bases). The clonotype was recovered from a young man in good health. Some clones in this sample may be carry-over from other donors' samples. The sample consisted of naive CD4+ T cells from PBMCs. Subset given: CD45RA+ positively selected. CDR3 amino acids: CASSFQGSSLSEQFF. DNA of the CDR3: TGTGCCAGCAGCTTTCAGGGTTCTAGTTTAAGTGAGCAGTTCTTC.